This TCR beta chain was sequenced for a study of blood T cell repertoires in COVID-19. On the study more broadly: PBMCs, B-cell-depleted T cells, or T cells were the source of the cDNA or gDNA that made up the material.

Germline loops: CDR1 SGDLS, CDR2 YYNGEE. The J segment lost 4 bases and the V segment lost 2 bases, leaving 3 bases of the junction unmatched. This CDR3 region has 14 residues. This table comes from immunoSEQ multiplex PCR, and its TCRdb copy is limited to in-frame clones, with some not included. This table has fewer than 400,000 clones, over 75% appearing once. The sequence was obtained from a man younger than 40 who had recovered from COVID-19. The chain recombines TRBV9 with TRBJ2-3, with 8 bases matching TRBD2. Material for sequencing was PBMCs or T cells enriched from blood (not recorded which). CDR3 in amino acids: CASSVGTRADTQYF. The CDR3 nucleotides read TGTGCCAGCAGCGTTGGGACTAGAGCAGATACGCAGTATTTT.